This entry lists 20 T cell receptor beta chains sequenced from one sample in a study of blood T cell repertoires in COVID-19. The assay was immunoSEQ multiplex PCR, and TCRdb's table has in-frame clones only and misses some. The sample includes about 270,000 clones, about nine tenths of them seen just once. Sequences were obtained from PBMCs or T cells enriched from blood (not recorded which). These receptors were taken from a woman younger than 45 with acute COVID-19.

V usage is TRBV5-4 and J usage is TRBJ2-7; TRBD2 matches at 11 bases. The length of the CDR3 is 14 residues. Germline CDR1 SGHNT, CDR2 YYREEE (reference sequence). Trimming took 7 bases from V and 0 from J; bases not matched to a gene: 3. For the CDR3, the DNA is TGTGCCAGCTCCGGGACTAGCGGCTCCTACGAGCAGTACTTC. Its protein product is CASSGTSGSYEQYF.

The genes are TRBV10-2 and TRBJ2-1; TRBD2 matches at 11 bases. Losses at the gene ends were 6 bases for V and 15 bases for J; bases not matched to a gene: 16. CDR3 size: 15 residues. Germline lookup yields CDR1 WSHSY and CDR2 SAAADI. In DNA, the CDR3 is TGCGCCAGCAGCCTTTTCACTAGCGGGAGTCCGGAGGGGTTCTTC. Translation gives CASSLFTSGSPEGFF.

The rearrangement links TRBV11-1 to TRBJ2-3; D not certain. The CDR3 has 11 amino acids. V dropped 5 bases and J dropped 6 bases, with 6 bases sitting between them. The germline gives CDR1 SGHAT, CDR2 FQDESV (reference sequence). CDR3 region: CASSRADTQYF. CDR3 coding DNA: TGTGCCAGCAGCCGTGCGGATACGCAGTATTTT. The complete variable domain, with remaining parts taken from reference TRBV11-1 and TRBJ2-3, reads EAEVAQSPRYKITEKSQAVAFWCDPISGHATLYWYRQILGQGPELLVQFQDESVVDDSQLPKDRFSAERLKGVDSTLKIQPAELGDSAMYLCASSRADTQYFGPGTRLTVL.

This chain links TRBV29-1 with TRBJ2-7; TRBD2 might be the D (6 bases). Germline assignment: CDR1 SQVTM and CDR2 ANQGSEA. Trimming removed 4 bases from V and 2 bases from J, with 12 bases in between. This CDR3 comprises 13 residues. The CDR3 here is CSVGLAPTYEQYF. The CDR3 DNA is TGCAGCGTTGGTCTAGCGCCCACCTACGAGCAGTACTTC.

In this sample, this clone turned up once. V and J are TRBV7-8 and TRBJ1-3; no clear D. V gave up 1 base and J gave up 0 bases, with 13 bases separating them. This CDR3 is 17 amino acids long. CDR1 SGHVS and CDR2 FQNEAQ come from the germline V gene. CDR3: CASSLEAARYSGNTIYF. CDR3 sequence (DNA): TGTGCCAGCAGCTTAGAAGCCGCACGATACTCTGGAAACACCATATATTTT. Filled out from reference TRBV7-8 and TRBJ1-3, the complete variable domain reads GAGVSQSPRYKVAKRGQDVALRCDPISGHVSLFWYQQALGQGPEFLTYFQNEAQLDKSGLPSDRFFAERPEGSVSTLKIQRTQQEDSAVYLCASSLEAARYSGNTIYFGEGSWLTVV.

The chain joins TRBV14 to TRBJ2-7; 12 bases fit TRBD2. Germline trimming cut 1 base from V and 2 bases from J; bases unmatched to any gene: 0. The CDR3 runs to 15 residues. Germline CDR1 is SGHDN and CDR2 is FVKESK. The CDR3 sequence: CASSQGTSGAYEQYF. The DNA of the CDR3 is TGTGCCAGCAGCCAAGGGACTAGCGGGGCCTACGAGCAGTACTTC.

V gene TRBV6-5 combines with J gene TRBJ1-2; D call uncertain. This CDR3 is built from 13 residues. V lost 5 bases and J 4 bases, leaving 11 bases between the germline ends. Germline CDR1 MNHEY, CDR2 SVGAGI. DNA of the CDR3: TGTGCCAGCAGTCCCCGTCCCCTCTATGGCTACACCTTC. Translated: CASSPRPLYGYTF.

This rearrangement joins TRBV25-1 to TRBJ1-3, with D possibly being TRBD1 (5 bases). The germline V and J ends were trimmed by 6 bases and 4 bases, with 16 bases remaining between them. CDR1 is MGHDK and CDR2 is SYGVNS in the germline V gene. This CDR3 contains 15 residues. CDR3 DNA sequence: TGTGCCAGCAGGGACCTAGGGGCGATAGGAAACACCATATATTTT. Protein: CASRDLGAIGNTIYF. The full variable domain, with the rest looked up from reference TRBV25-1 and TRBJ1-3, is EADIYQTPRYLVIGTGKKITLECSQTMGHDKMYWYQQDPGMELHLIHYSYGVNSTEKGDLSSESTVSRIRTEHFPLTLESARPSHTSQYLCASRDLGAIGNTIYFGEGSWLTVV.

The J gene is TRBJ2-2, the V gene TRBV28; 13 positions match TRBD2. The length of the CDR3 is 20 residues. V shed 5 bases, J shed 0 bases, and the junction held 12 bases outside the gene matches. The germline gives CDR1 MDHEN, CDR2 SYDVKM. CDR3 nucleotides: TGTGCCAGCAGTAGCTCGGGACTAGCGGGACCTAAATCGAACACCGGGGAGCTGTTTTTT. Translation: CASSSSGLAGPKSNTGELFF. Drawing the rest from reference TRBV28 and TRBJ2-2, the complete variable domain is DVKVTQSSRYLVKRTGEKVFLECVQDMDHENMFWYRQDPGLGLRLIYFSYDVKMKEKGDIPEGYSVSREKKERFSLILESASTNQTSMYLCASSSSGLAGPKSNTGELFFGEGSRLTVL.

J is TRBJ2-5 and V is TRBV7-3; D remains unclear. V was cut by 3 bases and J by 5 bases, with 10 bases left in between. CDR1 is SGHTA and CDR2 is FQGTGA in the germline V gene. The CDR3 loop spans 13 amino acids. The CDR3 DNA reads as TGTGCCAGCAGCTTGCGGATGGATGAGACCCAGTACTTC. Translating it yields CASSLRMDETQYF. Filled out from reference TRBV7-3 and TRBJ2-5, the complete variable domain reads GAGVSQTPSNKVTEKGKYVELRCDPISGHTALYWYRQSLGQGPEFLIYFQGTGAADDSGLPNDRFFAVRPEGSVSTLKIQRTERGDSAVYLCASSLRMDETQYFGPGTRLLVL.

The V gene is TRBV5-4, the J gene TRBJ2-7; D perhaps matches TRBD1 (5 bases). This CDR3 contains 14 residues. Trimming pared 3 bases from V and 2 bases from J, leaving 12 bases between. Germline V gives CDR1 SGHNT, CDR2 YYREEE (reference sequence). The CDR3: CASSSAGSPYEQYF. DNA for the CDR3: TGTGCCAGCAGCTCGGCAGGGTCCCCCTACGAGCAGTACTTC.

The chain is built from TRBV2 and TRBJ2-2; D is unclear. Between the trimmed V and J ends, which lost 2 bases and 2 bases, there was a span of 6 bases. The CDR3 contains 14 residues. The V gene's germline CDR1 is SNHLY and CDR2 FYNNEI. CDR3 sequence reads: CASSEYRNTGELFF. The CDR3 bases are TGTGCCAGCAGTGAATACAGAAACACCGGGGAGCTGTTTTTT.

CDR3 loop: CASSNGQVMVGKLFF. CDR3 DNA sequence: TGTGCCAGTAGTAATGGGCAGGTGATGGTAGGAAAACTGTTTTTT. The chain combines TRBV19 with TRBJ1-4; D not resolved. The V end was cut by 4 bases, the J end by 10 bases, with 19 bases between. Germline-derived CDR1 and CDR2 are LNHDA and SQIVND (reference sequence). The CDR3 loop spans 15 amino acids. Drawing the rest from reference TRBV19 and TRBJ1-4, the complete variable domain is DGGITQSPKYLFRKEGQNVTLSCEQNLNHDAMYWYRQDPGQGLRLIYYSQIVNDFQKGDIAEGYSVSREKKESFPLTVTSAQKNPTAFYLCASSNGQVMVGKLFFGSGTQLSVL.

The V gene is TRBV30, the J gene TRBJ2-2; D perhaps matches TRBD1 (5 bases). The V gene's germline CDR1 is GTSNPN and CDR2 SVGIG (reference sequence). The V gene lost 1 base and the J gene lost 3 bases, with 12 bases spanning the gap. This CDR3 has 15 amino acids. For the CDR3, the DNA is TGTGCCTGGAGTGGTAGCAGGGTGGACACCGGGGAGCTGTTTTTT. Translation: CAWSGSRVDTGELFF.

V usage is TRBV7-2 and J usage is TRBJ2-3; 10 bases match TRBD2. V lost 3 bases and J lost 5; bases outside the gene matches: 8. The V gene's germline CDR1 is SGHTA and CDR2 FQGNSA. CDR3 length: 16 residues. In DNA form, the CDR3 reads TGTGCCAGCAGCTTTAGGCTAGCGGGAGCTGGAGATACGCAGTATTTT. Translated, it gives CASSFRLAGAGDTQYF. Full variable domain (rest looked up from reference TRBV7-2 and TRBJ2-3): GAGVSQSPSNKVTEKGKDVELRCDPISGHTALYWYRQSLGQGLEFLIYFQGNSAPDKSGLPSDRFSAERTGGSVSTLTIQRTQQEDSAVYLCASSFRLAGAGDTQYFGPGTRLTVL.

The gene calls are TRBV28 and TRBJ2-7; 8 nucleotides agree with TRBD1. Trimming took 5 bases from V and 0 from J; bases not matched to a gene: 6. The CDR3 spans 15 residues. Germline values: CDR1 MDHEN, CDR2 SYDVKM. CDR3 in DNA: TGTGCCAGCAGTCGCAGGGGGCCCAGCTCCTACGAGCAGTACTTC. It specifies CASSRRGPSSYEQYF.

The chain joins TRBV18 to TRBJ1-6; no definite D call. Germline V CDR1 and CDR2: KGHSH, LQKENI. V was shortened by 3 bases and J by 9 bases, with 12 bases between the two germline ends. The CDR3 extends over 14 amino acids. The CDR3 protein is CASSPERVGSPLHF. The CDR3 DNA reads TGTGCCAGCTCACCCGAGAGGGTTGGTTCACCCCTCCACTTT.

The genes are TRBV11-2 and TRBJ2-7; tentatively, D is TRBD1 (6 bases). Trimming cost V 0 bases and J 3 bases, with 15 bases left between them. Germline CDR1 and CDR2: SGHAT and FQNNGV. The CDR3 extends over 16 amino acids. CDR3 in amino acids: CASSLDTGTPLYEQYF. DNA for the CDR3: TGTGCCAGCAGCTTAGATACCGGGACACCACTCTACGAGCAGTACTTC.

The chain joins TRBV15 to TRBJ2-3; 9 bases align to TRBD2. The CDR3 totals 14 residues. Germline loops: CDR1 LNHNV, CDR2 YYDKDF (reference sequence). Unmatched junction bases numbered 12, after V lost 4 bases and J lost 13 bases. The CDR3 loop reads CATSTTPTSGYEYF. DNA of the CDR3: TGTGCCACCAGCACCACACCCACTAGCGGGTATGAGTATTTT. Full variable domain (rest looked up from reference TRBV15 and TRBJ2-3): DAMVIQNPRYQVTQFGKPVTLSCSQTLNHNVMYWYQQKSSQAPKLLFHYYDKDFNNEADTPDNFQSRRPNTSFCFLDIRSPGLGDTAMYLCATSTTPTSGYEYFGPGTRLTVL.

This clone was observed a few times. This chain connects TRBV5-4 to TRBJ1-6; tentative D call: TRBD1 (5 bases). Germline V gene lookup returns CDR1 SGHNT and CDR2 YYREEE (reference sequence). Deletions cut 0 bases from V and 8 bases from J, with 9 bases between. This CDR3 has 14 amino acids. CDR3 DNA: TGTGCCAGCAGCTTGGCCAGGGTTGATTCACCCCTCCACTTT. It encodes CASSLARVDSPLHF. Based on the CDR3 plus reference TRBV5-4 and TRBJ1-6, the full variable domain is ETGVTQSPTHLIKTRGQQVTLRCSSQSGHNTVSWYQQALGQGPQFIFQYYREEENGRGNFPPRFSGLQFPNYSSELNVNALELDDSALYLCASSLARVDSPLHFGNGTRLTVT.